This T cell receptor beta chain derives from a study of cytomegalovirus exposure and HLA in healthy donors. The study, taken as a whole, reports: In vitro experiments confirmed that three CMV-associated chains were specific for CMV antigens. Productive rates of about 90% or about 30% were seen for most TCR beta V segments in an earlier analysis.

All the people who gave samples were healthy bone marrow donors. Per the germline V gene, CDR1 is MNHNY and CDR2 is SVGAGI (reference sequence). V trimming: 6 bases; J trimming: 4 bases; junction bases outside the gene matches: 4. The CDR3 consists of 15 residues. The PCR used 60 Vbeta and 13 Jbeta primers. The data were produced by immunoSEQ multiplex PCR, yet TCRdb's version contains in-frame clones alone and is incomplete. This table holds 110,000 or so clones, about 68% found once. This clone was counted a single time. Its specificity is not known. The V call is TRBV6-6, the J call TRBJ2-1, with 12 nucleotides matching TRBD2. The sequence derives from a woman between 40 and 50 years old in good health and CMV-seropositive. What was sequenced was PBMCs. CDR3 bases: TGTGCCAGCAGCCGGACTAGCGGGGAATACAATGAGCAGTTCTTC. Protein sequence: CASSRTSGEYNEQFF.